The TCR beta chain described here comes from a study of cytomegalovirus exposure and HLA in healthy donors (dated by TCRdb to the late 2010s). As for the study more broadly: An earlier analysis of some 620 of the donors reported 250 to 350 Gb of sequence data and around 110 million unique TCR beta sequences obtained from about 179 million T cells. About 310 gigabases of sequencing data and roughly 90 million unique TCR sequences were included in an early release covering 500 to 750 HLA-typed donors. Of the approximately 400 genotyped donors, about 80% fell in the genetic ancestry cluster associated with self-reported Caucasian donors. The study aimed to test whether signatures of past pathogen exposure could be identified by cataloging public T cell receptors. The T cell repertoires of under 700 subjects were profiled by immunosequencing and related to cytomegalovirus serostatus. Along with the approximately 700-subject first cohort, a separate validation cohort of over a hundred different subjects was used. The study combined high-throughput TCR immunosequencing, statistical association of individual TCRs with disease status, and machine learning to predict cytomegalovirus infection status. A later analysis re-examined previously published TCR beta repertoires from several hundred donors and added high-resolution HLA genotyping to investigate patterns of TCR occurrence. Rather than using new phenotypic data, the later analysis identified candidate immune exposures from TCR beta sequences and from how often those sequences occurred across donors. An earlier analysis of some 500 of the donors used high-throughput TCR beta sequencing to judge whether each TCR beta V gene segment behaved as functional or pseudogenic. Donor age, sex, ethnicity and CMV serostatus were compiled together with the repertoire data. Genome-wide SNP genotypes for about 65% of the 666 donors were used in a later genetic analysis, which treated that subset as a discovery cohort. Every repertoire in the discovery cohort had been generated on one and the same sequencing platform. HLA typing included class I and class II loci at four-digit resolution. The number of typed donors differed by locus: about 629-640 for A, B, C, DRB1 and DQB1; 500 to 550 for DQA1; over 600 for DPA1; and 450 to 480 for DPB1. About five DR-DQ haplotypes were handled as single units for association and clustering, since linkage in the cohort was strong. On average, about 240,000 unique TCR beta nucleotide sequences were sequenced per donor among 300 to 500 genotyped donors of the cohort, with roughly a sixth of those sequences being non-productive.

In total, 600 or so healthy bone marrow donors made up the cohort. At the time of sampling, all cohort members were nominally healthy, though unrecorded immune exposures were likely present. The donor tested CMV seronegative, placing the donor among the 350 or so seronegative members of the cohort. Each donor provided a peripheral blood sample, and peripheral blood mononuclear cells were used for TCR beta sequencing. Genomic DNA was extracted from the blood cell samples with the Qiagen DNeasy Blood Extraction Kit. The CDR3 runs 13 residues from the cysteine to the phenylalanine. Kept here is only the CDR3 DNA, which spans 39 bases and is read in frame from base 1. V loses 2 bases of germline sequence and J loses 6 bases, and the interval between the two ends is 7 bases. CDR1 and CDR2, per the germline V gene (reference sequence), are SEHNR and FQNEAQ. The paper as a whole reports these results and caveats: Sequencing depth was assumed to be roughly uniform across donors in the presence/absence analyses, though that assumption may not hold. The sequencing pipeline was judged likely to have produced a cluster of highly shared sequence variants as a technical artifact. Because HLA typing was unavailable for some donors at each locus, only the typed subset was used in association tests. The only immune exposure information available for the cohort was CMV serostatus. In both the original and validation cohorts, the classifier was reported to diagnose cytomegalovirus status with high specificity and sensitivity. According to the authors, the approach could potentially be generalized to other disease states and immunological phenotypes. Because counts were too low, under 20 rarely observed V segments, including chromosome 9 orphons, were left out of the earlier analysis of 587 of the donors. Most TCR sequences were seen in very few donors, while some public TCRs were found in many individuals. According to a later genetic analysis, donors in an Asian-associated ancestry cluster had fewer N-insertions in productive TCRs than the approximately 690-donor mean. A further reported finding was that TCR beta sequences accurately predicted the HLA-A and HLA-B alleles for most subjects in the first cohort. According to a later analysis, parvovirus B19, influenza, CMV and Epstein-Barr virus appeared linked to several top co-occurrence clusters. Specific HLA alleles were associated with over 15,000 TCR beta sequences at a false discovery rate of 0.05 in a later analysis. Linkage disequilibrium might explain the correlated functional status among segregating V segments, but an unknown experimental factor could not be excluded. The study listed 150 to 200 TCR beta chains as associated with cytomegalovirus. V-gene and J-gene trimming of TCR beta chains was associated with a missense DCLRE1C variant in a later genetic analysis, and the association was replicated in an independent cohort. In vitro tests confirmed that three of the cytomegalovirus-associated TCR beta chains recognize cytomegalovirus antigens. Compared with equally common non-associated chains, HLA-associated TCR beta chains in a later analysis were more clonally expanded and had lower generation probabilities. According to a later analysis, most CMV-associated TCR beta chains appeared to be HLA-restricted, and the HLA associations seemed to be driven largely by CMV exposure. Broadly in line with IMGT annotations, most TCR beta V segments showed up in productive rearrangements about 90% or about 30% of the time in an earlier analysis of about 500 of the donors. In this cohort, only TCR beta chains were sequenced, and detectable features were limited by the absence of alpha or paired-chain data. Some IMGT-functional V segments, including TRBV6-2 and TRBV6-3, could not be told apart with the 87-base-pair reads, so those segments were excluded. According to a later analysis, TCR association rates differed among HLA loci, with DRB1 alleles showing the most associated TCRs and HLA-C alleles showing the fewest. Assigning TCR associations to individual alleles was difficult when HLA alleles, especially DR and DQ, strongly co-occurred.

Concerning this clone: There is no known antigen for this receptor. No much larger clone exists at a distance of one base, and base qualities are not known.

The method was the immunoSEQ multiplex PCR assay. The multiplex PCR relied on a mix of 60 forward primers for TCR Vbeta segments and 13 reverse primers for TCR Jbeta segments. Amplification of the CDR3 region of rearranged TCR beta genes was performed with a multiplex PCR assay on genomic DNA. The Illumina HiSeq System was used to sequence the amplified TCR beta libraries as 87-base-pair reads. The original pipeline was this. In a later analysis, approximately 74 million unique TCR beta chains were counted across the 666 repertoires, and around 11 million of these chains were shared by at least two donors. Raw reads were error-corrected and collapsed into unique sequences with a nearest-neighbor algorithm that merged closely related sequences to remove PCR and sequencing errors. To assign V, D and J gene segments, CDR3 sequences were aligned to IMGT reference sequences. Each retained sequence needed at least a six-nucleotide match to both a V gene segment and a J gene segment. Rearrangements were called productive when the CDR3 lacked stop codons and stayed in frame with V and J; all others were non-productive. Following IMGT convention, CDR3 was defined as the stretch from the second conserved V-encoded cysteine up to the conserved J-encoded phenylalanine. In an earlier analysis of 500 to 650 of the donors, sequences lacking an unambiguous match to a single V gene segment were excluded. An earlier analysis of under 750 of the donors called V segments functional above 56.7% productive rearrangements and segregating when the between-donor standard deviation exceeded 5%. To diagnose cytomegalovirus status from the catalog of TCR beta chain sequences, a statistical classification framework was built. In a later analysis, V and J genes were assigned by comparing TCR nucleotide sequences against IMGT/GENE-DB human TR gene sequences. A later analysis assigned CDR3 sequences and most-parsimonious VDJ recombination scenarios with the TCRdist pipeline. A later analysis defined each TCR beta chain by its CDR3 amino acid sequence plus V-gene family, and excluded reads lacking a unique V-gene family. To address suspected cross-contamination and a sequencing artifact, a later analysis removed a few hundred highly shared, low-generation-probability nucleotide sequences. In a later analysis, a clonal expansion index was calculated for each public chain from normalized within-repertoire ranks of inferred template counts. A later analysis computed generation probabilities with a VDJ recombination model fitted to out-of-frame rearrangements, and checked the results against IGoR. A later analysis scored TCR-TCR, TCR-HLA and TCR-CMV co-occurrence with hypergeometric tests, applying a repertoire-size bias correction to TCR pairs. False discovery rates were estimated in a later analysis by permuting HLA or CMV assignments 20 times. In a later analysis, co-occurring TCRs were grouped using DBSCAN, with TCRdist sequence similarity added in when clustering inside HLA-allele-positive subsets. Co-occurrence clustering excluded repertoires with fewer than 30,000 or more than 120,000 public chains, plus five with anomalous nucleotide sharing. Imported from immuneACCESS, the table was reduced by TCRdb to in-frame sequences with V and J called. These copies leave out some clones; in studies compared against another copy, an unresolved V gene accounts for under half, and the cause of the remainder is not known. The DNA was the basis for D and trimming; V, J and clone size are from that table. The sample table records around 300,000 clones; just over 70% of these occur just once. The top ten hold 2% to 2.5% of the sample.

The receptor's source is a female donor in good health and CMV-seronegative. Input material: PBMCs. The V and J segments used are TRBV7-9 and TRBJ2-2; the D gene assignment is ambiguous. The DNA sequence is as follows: TGTGCCAGCAGCTTATTTCTTCCCGGGGAGCTGTTTTTT. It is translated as CASSLFLPGELFF.